This TCR beta chain was profiled in a study of shared clonotypes between healthy human individuals. Overall study context: CD8 memory received one plate per donor, CD8 naive two, CD4 memory three and CD4 naive three.

CD8 cells regarded as naive lacked CD45RO, were positively chosen for CCR7, and omitted terminally differentiated effector memory CD45RA+ cells. Donors included only healthy HIV-negative adults lacking recent acute infections or vaccinations. Produced via immunoSEQ multiplex PCR; TCRdb's table is partial and in-frame only. The sample contains around 2.1 million clones, 93% of which appear only once. This CDR3 comprises 18 residues. The V end was cut by 4 bases, the J end by 1 base, with 22 bases between. The germline V gene encodes CDR1 SEHNR and CDR2 FQNEAQ (reference sequence). This rearrangement joins TRBV7-9 to TRBJ1-1; a possible D gene is TRBD1 (5 bases). The sequence derives from a young man in good health. Some clones in this sample may be carry-over from other donors' samples. Sequences were obtained from naive CD8+ T cells from PBMCs. CDR3 DNA sequence: TGTGCCAGCAGCTCACTATCTACAATCGACAGAAAGAACACTGAAGCTTTCTTT. Protein: CASSSLSTIDRKNTEAFF.